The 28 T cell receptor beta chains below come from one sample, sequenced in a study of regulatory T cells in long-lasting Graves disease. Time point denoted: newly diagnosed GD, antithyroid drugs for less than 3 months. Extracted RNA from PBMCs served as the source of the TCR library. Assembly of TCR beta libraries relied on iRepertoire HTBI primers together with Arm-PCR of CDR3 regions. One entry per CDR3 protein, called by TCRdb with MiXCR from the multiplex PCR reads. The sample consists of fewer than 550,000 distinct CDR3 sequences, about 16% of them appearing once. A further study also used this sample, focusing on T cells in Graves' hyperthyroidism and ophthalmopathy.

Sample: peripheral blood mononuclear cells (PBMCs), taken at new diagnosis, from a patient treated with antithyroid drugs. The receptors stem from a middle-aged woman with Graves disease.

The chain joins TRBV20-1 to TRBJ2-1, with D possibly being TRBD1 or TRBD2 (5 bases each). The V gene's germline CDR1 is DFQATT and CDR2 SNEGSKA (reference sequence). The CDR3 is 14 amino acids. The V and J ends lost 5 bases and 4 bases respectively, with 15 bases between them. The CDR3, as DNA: TGCAGTGCTCCCCCGGGACGGGCGTACAATGAGCAGTTCTTC. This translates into CSAPPGRAYNEQFF.

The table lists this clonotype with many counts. The CDR3 DNA sequence: TGTGCCAGCAGCTTAGTCAGGGACGAGACCCAGTACTTC. It specifies CASSLVRDETQYF. The chain is built from TRBV7-3 and TRBJ2-5, with D possibly called TRBD1 or TRBD2 (5 bases each). CDR3 length: 13 residues. With 2 bases removed from V and 5 bases from J, the gap between germline ends came to 9 bases. The germline V gene has CDR1 SGHTA and CDR2 FQGTGA.

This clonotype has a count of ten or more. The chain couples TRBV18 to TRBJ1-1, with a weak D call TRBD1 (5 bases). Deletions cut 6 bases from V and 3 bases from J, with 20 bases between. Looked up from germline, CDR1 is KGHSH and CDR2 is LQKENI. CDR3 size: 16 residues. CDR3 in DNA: TGTGCCAGCTCCCGATCCCGGGGCGGAGAAGACACTGAAGCTTTCTTT. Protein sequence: CASSRSRGGEDTEAFF.

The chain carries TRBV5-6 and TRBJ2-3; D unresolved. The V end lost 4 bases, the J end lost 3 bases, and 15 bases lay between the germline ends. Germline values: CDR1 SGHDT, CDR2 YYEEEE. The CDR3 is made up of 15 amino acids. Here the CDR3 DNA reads TGTGCCAGCAGCCCCGGATGGAAGGGAACAGATACGCAGTATTTT. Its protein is CASSPGWKGTDTQYF.

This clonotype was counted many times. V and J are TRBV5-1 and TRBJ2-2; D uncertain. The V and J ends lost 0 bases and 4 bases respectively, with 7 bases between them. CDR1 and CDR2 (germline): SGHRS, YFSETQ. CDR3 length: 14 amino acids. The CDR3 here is CASSLEPSTGELFF. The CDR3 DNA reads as TGCGCCAGCAGCTTGGAACCGAGCACCGGGGAGCTGTTTTTT. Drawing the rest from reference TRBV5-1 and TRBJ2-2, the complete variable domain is KAGVTQTPRYLIKTRGQQVTLSCSPISGHRSVSWYQQTPGQGLQFLFEYFSETQRNKGNFPGRFSGRQFSNSRSEMNVSTLELGDSALYLCASSLEPSTGELFFGEGSRLTVL.

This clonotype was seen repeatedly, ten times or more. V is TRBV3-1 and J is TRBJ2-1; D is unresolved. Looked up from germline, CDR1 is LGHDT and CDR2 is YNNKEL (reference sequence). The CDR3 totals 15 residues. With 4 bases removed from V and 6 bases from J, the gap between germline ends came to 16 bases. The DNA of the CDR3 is TGTGCCAGCAGCCCCCCCACGGGCGCGGTCAATGAGCAGTTCTTC. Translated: CASSPPTGAVNEQFF.

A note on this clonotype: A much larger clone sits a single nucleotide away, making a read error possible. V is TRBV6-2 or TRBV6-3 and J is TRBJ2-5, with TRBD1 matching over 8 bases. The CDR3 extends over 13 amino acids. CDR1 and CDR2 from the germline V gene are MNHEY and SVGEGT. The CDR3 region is CASSGQGLETQHF. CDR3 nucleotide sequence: TGTGCCAGCAGCGGACAGGGTCTAGAGACCCAGCACTTC.

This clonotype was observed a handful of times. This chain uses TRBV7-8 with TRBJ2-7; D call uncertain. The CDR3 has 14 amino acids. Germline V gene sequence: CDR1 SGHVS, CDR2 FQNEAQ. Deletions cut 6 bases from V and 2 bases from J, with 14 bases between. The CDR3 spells CASSLMAGTYEQYF. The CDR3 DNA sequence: TGTGCCAGCAGTCTCATGGCAGGAACCTACGAGCAGTACTTC.

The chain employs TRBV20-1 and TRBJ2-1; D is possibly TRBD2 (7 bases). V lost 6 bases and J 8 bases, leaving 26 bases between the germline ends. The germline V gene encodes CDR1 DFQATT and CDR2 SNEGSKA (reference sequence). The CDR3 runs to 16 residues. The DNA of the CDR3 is TGCAGTGCGCTAAAGGGGGGGGCGCTGATATCTGATGAGCAGTTCTTC. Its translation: CSALKGGALISDEQFF.

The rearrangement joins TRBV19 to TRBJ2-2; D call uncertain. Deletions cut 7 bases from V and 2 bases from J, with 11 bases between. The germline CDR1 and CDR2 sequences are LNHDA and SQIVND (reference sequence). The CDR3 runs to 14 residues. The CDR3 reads CASKSYANTGELFF. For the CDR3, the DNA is TGTGCCAGTAAGTCCTATGCCAACACCGGGGAGCTGTTTTTT.

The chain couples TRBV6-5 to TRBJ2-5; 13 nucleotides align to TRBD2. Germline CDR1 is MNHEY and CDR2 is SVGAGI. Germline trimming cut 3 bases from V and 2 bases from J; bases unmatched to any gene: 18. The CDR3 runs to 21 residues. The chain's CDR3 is CASSYQPLTSGGAVRQETQYF. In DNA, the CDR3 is TGTGCCAGCAGTTATCAGCCCCTCACTAGCGGGGGGGCAGTTAGGCAAGAGACCCAGTACTTC.

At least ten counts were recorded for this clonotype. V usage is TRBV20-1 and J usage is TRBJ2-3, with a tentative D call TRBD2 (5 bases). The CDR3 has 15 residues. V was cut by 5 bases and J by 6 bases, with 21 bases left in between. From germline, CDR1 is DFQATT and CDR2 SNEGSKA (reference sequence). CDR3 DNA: TGCAGTGCTCCTCTGTTGGCGGCAACGGGGGATACGCAGTATTTT. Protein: CSAPLLAATGDTQYF.

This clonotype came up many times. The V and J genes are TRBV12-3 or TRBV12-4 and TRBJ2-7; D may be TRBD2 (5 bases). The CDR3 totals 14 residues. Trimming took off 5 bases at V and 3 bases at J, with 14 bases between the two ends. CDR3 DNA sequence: TGTGCCAGCAGTCGTTCCGGGGTAAACTACGAGCAGTACTTC. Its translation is CASSRSGVNYEQYF.

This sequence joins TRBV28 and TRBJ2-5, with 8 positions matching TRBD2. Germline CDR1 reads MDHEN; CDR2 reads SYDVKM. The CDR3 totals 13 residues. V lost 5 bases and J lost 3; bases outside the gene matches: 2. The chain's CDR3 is CASSTGGEETQYF. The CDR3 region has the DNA TGTGCCAGCAGTACGGGAGGGGAAGAGACCCAGTACTTC.

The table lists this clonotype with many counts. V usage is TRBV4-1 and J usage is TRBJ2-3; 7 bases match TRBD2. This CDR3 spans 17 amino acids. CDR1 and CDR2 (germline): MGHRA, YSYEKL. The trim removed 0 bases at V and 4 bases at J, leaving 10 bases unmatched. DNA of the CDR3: TGCGCCAGCAGCCAAGATCGGGGACTACTATGGGCAGATACGCAGTATTTT. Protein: CASSQDRGLLWADTQYF.

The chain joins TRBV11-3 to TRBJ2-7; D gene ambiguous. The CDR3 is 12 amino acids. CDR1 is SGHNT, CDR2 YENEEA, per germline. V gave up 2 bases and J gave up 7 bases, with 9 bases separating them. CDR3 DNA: TGTGCCAGCAGCTTACGGACCAATGAGCAGTACTTC. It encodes CASSLRTNEQYF. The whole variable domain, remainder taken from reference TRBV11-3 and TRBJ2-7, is EAGVVQSPRYKIIEKKQPVAFWCNPISGHNTLYWYLQNLGQGPELLIRYENEEAVDDSQLPKDRFSAERLKGVDSTLKIQPAELGDSAVYLCASSLRTNEQYFGPGTRLTVT.

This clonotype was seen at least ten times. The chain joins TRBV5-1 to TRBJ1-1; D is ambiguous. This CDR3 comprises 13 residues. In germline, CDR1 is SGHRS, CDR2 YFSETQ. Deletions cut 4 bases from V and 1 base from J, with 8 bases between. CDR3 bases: TGCGCCAGCAGCCGGTCAGGGAACACTGAAGCTTTCTTT. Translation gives CASSRSGNTEAFF.

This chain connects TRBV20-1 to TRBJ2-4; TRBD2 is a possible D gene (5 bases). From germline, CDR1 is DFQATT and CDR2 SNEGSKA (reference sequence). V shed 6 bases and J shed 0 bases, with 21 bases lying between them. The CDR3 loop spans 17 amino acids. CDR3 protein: CSAKARRVNVAKNIQYF. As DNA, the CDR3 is TGCAGTGCCAAGGCTCGGCGGGTCAATGTAGCCAAAAACATTCAGTACTTC.

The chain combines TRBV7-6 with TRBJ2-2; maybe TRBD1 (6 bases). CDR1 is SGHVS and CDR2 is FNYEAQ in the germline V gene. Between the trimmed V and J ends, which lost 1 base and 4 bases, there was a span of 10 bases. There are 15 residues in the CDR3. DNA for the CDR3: TGTGCCAGCAGCTTAGAGGCAGGGGCCACCGGGGAGCTGTTTTTT. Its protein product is CASSLEAGATGELFF.

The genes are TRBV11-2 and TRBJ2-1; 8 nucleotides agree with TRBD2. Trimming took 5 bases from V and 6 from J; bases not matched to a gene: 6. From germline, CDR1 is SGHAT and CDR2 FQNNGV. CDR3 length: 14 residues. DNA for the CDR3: TGTGCCAGCAGCCCCCCGGGGGGGGGCAATGAGCAGTTCTTC. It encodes CASSPPGGGNEQFF.

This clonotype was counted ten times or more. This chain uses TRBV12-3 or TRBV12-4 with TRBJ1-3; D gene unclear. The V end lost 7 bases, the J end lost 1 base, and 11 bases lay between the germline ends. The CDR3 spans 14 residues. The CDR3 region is CASTKMESGNTIYF. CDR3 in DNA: TGTGCCAGCACCAAAATGGAGTCTGGAAACACCATATATTTT.

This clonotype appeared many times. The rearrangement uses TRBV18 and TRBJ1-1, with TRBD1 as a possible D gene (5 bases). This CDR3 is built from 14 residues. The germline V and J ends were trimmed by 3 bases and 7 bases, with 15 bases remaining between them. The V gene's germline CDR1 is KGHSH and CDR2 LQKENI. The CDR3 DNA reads TGTGCCAGCTCACCGGGTGATCGGGGACTTGAAGCTTTCTTT. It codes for CASSPGDRGLEAFF.

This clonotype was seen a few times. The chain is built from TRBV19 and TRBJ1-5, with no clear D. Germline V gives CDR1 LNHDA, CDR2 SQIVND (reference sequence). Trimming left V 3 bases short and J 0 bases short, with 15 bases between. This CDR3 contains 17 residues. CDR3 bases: TGTGCCAGTAGTATTATGCAGAGCTATTATAGCAATCAGCCCCAGCATTTT. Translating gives CASSIMQSYYSNQPQHF.

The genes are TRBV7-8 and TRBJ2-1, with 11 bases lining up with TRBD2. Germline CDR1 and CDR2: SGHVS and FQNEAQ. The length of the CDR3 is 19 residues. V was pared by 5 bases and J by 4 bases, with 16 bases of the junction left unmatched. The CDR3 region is CASSRNDWVAGGPYNEQFF. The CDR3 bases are TGTGCCAGCAGCCGAAACGACTGGGTAGCGGGGGGGCCTTACAATGAGCAGTTCTTC.

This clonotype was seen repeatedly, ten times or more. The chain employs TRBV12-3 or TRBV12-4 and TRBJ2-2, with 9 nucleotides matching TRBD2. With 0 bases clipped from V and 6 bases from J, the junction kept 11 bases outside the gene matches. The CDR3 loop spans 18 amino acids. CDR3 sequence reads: CASSLASRGLAGSGELFF. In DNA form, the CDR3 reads TGTGCCAGCAGTTTAGCGTCCCGGGGGCTAGCGGGGTCCGGGGAGCTGTTTTTT.

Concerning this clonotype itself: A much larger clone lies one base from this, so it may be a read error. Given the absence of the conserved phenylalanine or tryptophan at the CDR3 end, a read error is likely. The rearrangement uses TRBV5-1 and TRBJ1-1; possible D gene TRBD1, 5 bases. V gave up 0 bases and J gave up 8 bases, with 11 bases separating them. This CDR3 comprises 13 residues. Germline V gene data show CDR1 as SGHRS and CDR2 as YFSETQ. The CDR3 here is CASSLDGGWEAFS. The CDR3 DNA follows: TGCGCCAGCAGCTTGGATGGGGGATGGGAAGCTTTCTCT.

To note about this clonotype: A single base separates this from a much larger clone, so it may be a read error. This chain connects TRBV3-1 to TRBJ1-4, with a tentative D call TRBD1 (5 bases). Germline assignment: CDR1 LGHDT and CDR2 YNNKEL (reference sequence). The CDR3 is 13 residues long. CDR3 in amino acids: CASRKGINEKPFF. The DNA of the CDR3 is TGTGCCAGCCGGAAGGGGATTAATGAAAAACCGTTTTTT.

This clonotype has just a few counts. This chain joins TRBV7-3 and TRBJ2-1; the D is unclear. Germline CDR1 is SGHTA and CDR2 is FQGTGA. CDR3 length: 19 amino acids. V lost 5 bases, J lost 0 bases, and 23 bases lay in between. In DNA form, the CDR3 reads TGTGCCAGCAGCCTCTGGACCTCCGAAACGTCCCCCTCCTACAATGAGCAGTTCTTC. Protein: CASSLWTSETSPSYNEQFF.